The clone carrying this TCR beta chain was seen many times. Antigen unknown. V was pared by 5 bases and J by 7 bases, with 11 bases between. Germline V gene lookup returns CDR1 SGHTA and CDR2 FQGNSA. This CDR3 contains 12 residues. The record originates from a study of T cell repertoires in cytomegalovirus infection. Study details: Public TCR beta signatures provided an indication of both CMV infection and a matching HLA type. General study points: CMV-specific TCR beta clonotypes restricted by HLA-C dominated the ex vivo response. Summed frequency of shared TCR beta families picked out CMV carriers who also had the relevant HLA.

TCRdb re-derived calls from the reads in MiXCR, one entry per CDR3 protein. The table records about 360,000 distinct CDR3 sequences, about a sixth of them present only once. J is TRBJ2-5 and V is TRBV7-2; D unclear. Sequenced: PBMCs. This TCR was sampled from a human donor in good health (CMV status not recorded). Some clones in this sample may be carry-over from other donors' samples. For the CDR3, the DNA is TGTGCCAGCAGCCCTTCCGGCGGGACCCAGTACTTC. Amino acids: CASSPSGGTQYF.